Below, one TCR beta chain is given with its context. Its antigen remains unidentified. No base quality values were provided; no much bigger clone lies one nucleotide off. V loses 6 bases of germline sequence and J loses 4 bases, and the interval between the two ends is 9 bases. The CDR3 goes from the cysteine to the phenylalanine over 12 residues. The entry retains the CDR3 DNA only, 36 bases that are in frame from base 1. The CDR1 and CDR2 encoded by the germline V gene are KGHSH and LQKENI. The source of the sample is a study of T cell responses to AZD1222 COVID-19 vaccine (dated by TCRdb to the early 2020s). In terms of the full investigation: TCR sequencing was performed for some 250 trial participants, of whom about 200 were given two doses of AZD1222 and approximately 26 were given two doses of MenACWY control vaccine. Trial participants were enrolled by age into subgroups of 18-55, 56-69 and 70-plus years, and around 150, 28 and 57 TCR-sequenced participants, respectively, were included in these subgroups. What the research found in general, with its limitations: After two AZD1222 doses, both the breadth and the depth of spike-specific TCRs were significantly higher than at day 0 and than in MenACWY recipients. Because no day 14 peak-response samples were available, the repertoires could be characterized only after the peak T cell response. In the small 56-69-year group, the increase in depth fell short of significance, most likely because of low power. Epitopes outside the regions mutated in the B.1.351 and B.1.1.7 variants were reportedly recognized by nearly half of the unique spike-specific TCRs. Most participants were white British and females outnumbered males, and the authors suggested that clonal diversity may have been underestimated. Conclusions about previously exposed vaccinees are limited, since just six AZD1222 recipients were seropositive for SARS-CoV-2 at baseline. CD4 TCRs associated with the vaccine covered the entire spike protein, and the dominant responses were in regions 160-218 and 743-854.

The time point label, as the study defines it: about 28 days (+/-7) after the second vaccine dose. AZD1222 recipients with second doses at about 4 weeks or about 12 weeks were pooled, because spike-specific TCR depth and breadth did not differ between schedules. Vaccinee samples came from UK trials COV001 and COV002, including a single-blind randomized controlled phase 2/3 trial of AZD1222 (ChAdOx1 nCoV-19) in healthy adults. Trial participant PBMC samples were collected at day 0 and day 28 after the second dose for TCRbeta chain sequencing. The CDR3 regions of human TCRbeta chains were analyzed by immunosequencing. The original methods were these. TCRs in the repertoires were matched against a reference library of SARS-CoV-2-specific TCRs that had been generated with the MIRA antigen-specificity platform. Breadth was defined as the fraction of unique TCRs that were SARS-CoV-2-associated. Depth was defined as the fraction of total T cells that were SARS-CoV-2-associated. Each spike-specific TCR was assigned to its reactive spike region and to a CD4 or CD8 class using the MIRA data. Log10-transformed breadth and depth values were compared by one-way ANOVA with Sidak's multiple comparisons tests. TCRdb provides this immuneACCESS table in a form limited to in-frame rearrangements. Some clones are lacking; in checked studies, under half of them reflect an unresolved V gene, and why the rest are absent is not known. V, J and clone size were drawn from that table, and D and trimming were deduced from the DNA. The sample table holds about 160,000 clones, of which 92% were seen once. Less than 1.3% of the sample lies in the top ten.

The sequence joins TRBV18 to TRBJ1-2; the D segment could be TRBD1, given 5 matching bases. The source was peripheral blood, collected 28 days after the second AZD1222 dose. The sequence came from an adult who received the AZD1222 COVID-19 vaccine. Read as DNA, the sequence is TGTGCCAGCTCCGGGACGGCCTATGGCTACACCTTC. This gives the protein CASSGTAYGYTF.